This TCR beta chain comes out of a study of T cells in localized non-small cell lung cancer (dated by TCRdb to 2018 to 2021). Background on the whole study: Comparing tumors with uninvolved tumor-adjacent lungs, the study looked at the T cell repertoires of roughly 250 patients with early-stage NSCLC. The cohort consisted of 236 treatment-naive NSCLC patients whose localized lung tumors had been resected. NSCLC patients had a mean age of roughly 69 years, and around 140 were male and around 110 female.

At diagnosis, tumor, uninvolved tumor-adjacent lung and peripheral blood were collected and then preserved as a mix of FFPE and fresh-frozen material. For TCR repertoire profiling, blood samples were analyzed as peripheral blood mononuclear cells. General conclusions and limits of the study: The highest T cell clonality was observed in uninvolved tumor-adjacent lung, where clonality exceeded that of tumor, suggesting that antigenic responses were more focused in uninvolved tumor-adjacent lung. Multi-region tumor sequencing was not performed, so intratumor heterogeneity could not be excluded. A median of roughly 60 of the top 100 tumor clones were detected in paired uninvolved adjacent lung, and 28 of these tumor clones were also found among the top 100 clones of the paired uninvolved adjacent lung. Because of the exploratory design, TCR variables were selected using unadjusted p-values without false-discovery rate correction. Longer overall survival was associated with higher T cell density in blood, whereas shorter survival was associated with higher clonality in adjacent lung.

For this clone: The specificity of this receptor is unknown. Base qualities are missing; no much larger clone stands one base away.

TCR beta CDR3 regions were sequenced from DNA using the immunoSEQ Assay. The source study handled its data this way. T cell density was computed as TCR beta template counts normalized to usable DNA estimated by amplifying housekeeping genes. The preseqR package was used to estimate richness by extrapolating to 400,000 templates for PBMC samples and to 120,000 templates for tissue samples. Clonality was defined as one minus Pielou's evenness. Differential abundance testing on productive amino-acid clonotypes, with a minimum total count of 5 and an alpha of 0.1, was used to identify tissue-enriched TCRs. The Jaccard Index and the Morisita Overlap Index were used to measure repertoire overlap between compartments. TCR beta CDR3s were clustered by GLIPH together with public tetramer-defined viral CDR3s, and at least three viral sequences plus V-gene enrichment were required for viral motifs. What TCRdb holds here is the immuneACCESS table cut down to in-frame rearrangements. Part of the clones is not present; checked against another copy, under half of the missing clones reflect an unresolved V gene, and the others are unexplained. The V and J calls and clone size are taken from that table; D and trimming were inferred from the DNA. The sample records tens of thousands of clones, 65% to 85% of which are singletons. 1% to 1.5% of the sample is in the top ten clones.

CDR1 and CDR2 are read off the germline V gene as SGDLS and YYNGEE. The CDR3 measures 15 amino acids from cysteine to phenylalanine. Only CDR3 DNA remains: 45 bases, in frame from the first base. The junction shows trimming of 4 bases on V and 0 bases on J, plus 13 bases between the germline ends. The TCR originated in an older female donor with stage I lung adenocarcinoma. This specimen was peripheral blood, taken before any cancer treatment. This sequence uses TRBV9 and TRBJ1-1; TRBD1 is possibly the D segment (6 matching bases). The CDR3 loop reads CASSKGGGVNTEAFF. Read as DNA, the sequence is TGTGCCAGCAGCAAAGGGGGTGGCGTGAACACTGAAGCTTTCTTT.